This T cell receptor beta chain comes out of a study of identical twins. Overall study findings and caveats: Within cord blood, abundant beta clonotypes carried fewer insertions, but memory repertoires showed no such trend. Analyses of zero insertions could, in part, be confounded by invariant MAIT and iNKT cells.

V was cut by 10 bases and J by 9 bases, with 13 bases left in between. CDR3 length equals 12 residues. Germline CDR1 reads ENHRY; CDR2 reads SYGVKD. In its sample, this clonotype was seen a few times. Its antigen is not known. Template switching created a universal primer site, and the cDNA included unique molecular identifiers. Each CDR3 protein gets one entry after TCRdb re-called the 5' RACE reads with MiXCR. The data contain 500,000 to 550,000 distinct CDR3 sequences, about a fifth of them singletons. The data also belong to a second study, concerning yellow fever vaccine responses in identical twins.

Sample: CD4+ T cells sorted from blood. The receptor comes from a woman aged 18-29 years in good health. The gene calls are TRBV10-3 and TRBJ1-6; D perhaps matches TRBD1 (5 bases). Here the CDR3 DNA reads TGTGCCAGTGGACCCGGGGGTTCACCCCTCCACTTT. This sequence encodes CASGPGGSPLHF.